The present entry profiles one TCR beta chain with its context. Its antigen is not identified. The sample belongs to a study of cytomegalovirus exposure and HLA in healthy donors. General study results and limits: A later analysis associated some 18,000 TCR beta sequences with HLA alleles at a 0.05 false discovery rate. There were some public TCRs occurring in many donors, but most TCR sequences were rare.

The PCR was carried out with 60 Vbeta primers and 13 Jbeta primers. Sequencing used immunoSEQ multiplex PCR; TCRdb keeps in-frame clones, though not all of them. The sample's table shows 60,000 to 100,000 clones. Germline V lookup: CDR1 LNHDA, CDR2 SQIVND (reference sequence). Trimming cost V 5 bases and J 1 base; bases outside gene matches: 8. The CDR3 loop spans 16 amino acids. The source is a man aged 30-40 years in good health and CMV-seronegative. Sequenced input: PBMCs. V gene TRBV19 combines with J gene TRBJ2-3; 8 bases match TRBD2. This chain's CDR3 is CASSSRGGWGTDTQYF. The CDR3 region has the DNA TGTGCCAGTAGTTCTCGGGGGGGTTGGGGCACAGATACGCAGTATTTT. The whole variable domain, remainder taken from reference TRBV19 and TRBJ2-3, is DGGITQSPKYLFRKEGQNVTLSCEQNLNHDAMYWYRQDPGQGLRLIYYSQIVNDFQKGDIAEGYSVSREKKESFPLTVTSAQKNPTAFYLCASSSRGGWGTDTQYFGPGTRLTVL.